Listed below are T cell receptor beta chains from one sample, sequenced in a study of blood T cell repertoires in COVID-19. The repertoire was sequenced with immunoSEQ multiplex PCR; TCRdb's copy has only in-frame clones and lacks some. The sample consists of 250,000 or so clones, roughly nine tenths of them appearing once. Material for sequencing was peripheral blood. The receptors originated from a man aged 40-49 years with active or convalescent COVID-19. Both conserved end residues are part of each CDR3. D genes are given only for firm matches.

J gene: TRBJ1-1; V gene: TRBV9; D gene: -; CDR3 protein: CASSPQTGTEAFF
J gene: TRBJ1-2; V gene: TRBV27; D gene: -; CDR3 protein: CATFDTDGYTF
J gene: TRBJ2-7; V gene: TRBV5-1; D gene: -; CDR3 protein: CASRGEQYF
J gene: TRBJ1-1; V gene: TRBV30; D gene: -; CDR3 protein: CAWSGPGSTAFF
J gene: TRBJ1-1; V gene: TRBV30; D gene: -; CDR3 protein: CAWSRRANTEAFF
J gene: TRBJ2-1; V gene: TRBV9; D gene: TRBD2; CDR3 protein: CASSVGLAGGNNEQFF
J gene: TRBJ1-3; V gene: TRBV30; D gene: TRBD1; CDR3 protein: CAWIRQGSGNTIYF
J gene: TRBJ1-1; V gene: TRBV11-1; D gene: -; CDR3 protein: CASSLEPRATEAFF
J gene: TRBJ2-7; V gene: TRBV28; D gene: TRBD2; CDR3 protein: CASSRGRPSSYEQYF
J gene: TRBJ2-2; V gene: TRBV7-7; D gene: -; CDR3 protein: CASSPVNGPGELFF
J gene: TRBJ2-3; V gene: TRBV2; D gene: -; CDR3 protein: CASSPSTATNTDTQYF
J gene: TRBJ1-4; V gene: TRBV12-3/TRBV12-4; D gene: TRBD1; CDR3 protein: CASTGTGDEKLFF
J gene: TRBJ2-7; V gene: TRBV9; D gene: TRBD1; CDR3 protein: CASSVGQGNYEQYF
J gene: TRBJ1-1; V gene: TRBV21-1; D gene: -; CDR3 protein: CASSKELRQECTEAFF
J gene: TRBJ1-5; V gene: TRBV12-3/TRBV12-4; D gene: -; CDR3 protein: CASSSGGNQPQHF
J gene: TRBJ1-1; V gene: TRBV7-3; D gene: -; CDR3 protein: CASSPGEGYTEAFF
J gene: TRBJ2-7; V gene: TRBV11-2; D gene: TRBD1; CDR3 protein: CASSLGYGTGKSSYEQYF
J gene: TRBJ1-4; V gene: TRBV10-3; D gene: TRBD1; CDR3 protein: CAISESGQAEKLFF
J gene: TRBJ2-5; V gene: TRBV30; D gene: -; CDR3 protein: CAWRNYEETQYF
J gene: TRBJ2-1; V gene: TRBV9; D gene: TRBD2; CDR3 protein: CASSVGLAGAYNEQFF